This entry features one TCR beta chain sequence. The antigen is not known. V was shortened by 3 bases and J by 1 base, with 6 bases between the two germline ends. The CDR3 covers 13 residues. The germline CDR1 and CDR2 sequences are SGHRS and YFSETQ. These data originate in a study of T-cell memory formation after mild COVID-19. Across the study: Clusters were largely donor specific. Overall study findings and caveats: Clones contracting over day 15 to 85 were CD4/CD8 balanced, with later expanders leaning CD4+. The SARS-CoV-2 specificity of second-wave clones reaching peak at day 37 remained unverified. The appearance of some responding clones in pre-infection memory suggested that cross-reactive memory joined.

MiXCR, applied by TCRdb to the 5' RACE reads, yields one record per CDR3 protein. This table has 550,000 to 700,000 distinct CDR3 sequences, 17% appearing once. Sequencing used PBMCs or a T cell subset sorted from them (not recorded which). This clonotype was sampled from an adult woman who had mild COVID-19 (a few samples of this study predate the infection). Cell type and time point are not known. This chain links TRBV5-1 with TRBJ2-3; D gene uncertain. The CDR3 DNA is TGCGCCAGCAGCTCGAAGGGCACAGATACGCAGTATTTT. This encodes CASSSKGTDTQYF.